These 14 T cell receptor beta chains came from one sample sequenced in a study of cytomegalovirus exposure and HLA in healthy donors (dated by TCRdb to 2016 to 2017). Library preparation was by the immunoSEQ multiplex PCR assay. The multiplex PCR relied on a mix of 60 forward primers for TCR Vbeta segments and 13 reverse primers for TCR Jbeta segments. As stored in TCRdb, this immuneACCESS dataset retains in-frame rearrangements with V and J assigned. A fraction of the clones does not appear; measured against another copy, unresolved V genes explain less than half of the discrepancy, and the remainder lacks a known reason. In all, the sample holds 150,000 to 200,000 clones, and about 76% of those were seen once. Roughly 1.5% of the sample is in the top ten clones. Sequenced material: PBMCs. The receptors come from a woman between 50 and 59 years old in good health and CMV-seronegative.

The chain combines TRBV13 with TRBJ2-3, with D possibly being TRBD1 (5 bases). The CDR3 covers 13 residues. V lost 1 base and J 6 bases, leaving 8 bases between the germline ends. CDR1 is PRHDT and CDR2 is FYEKMQ in the germline V gene (reference sequence). The CDR3, as DNA: TGTGCCAGCAGCTTAGTAGGGGTGGATACGCAGTATTTT. Its protein product is CASSLVGVDTQYF.

V is TRBV5-1 and J is TRBJ1-2; 9 bases are shared with TRBD1. This CDR3 is 14 amino acids long. V trimming: 2 bases; J trimming: 4 bases; junction bases outside the gene matches: 3. Looked up from germline, CDR1 is SGHRS and CDR2 is YFSETQ. The CDR3 bases are TGCGCCAGCAGCTTTGAGACAGGGGGCTATGGCTACACCTTC. As protein: CASSFETGGYGYTF. The full variable domain, in which reference TRBV5-1 and TRBJ1-2 provide the parts outside the CDR3, is KAGVTQTPRYLIKTRGQQVTLSCSPISGHRSVSWYQQTPGQGLQFLFEYFSETQRNKGNFPGRFSGRQFSNSRSEMNVSTLELGDSALYLCASSFETGGYGYTFGSGTRLTVV.

This clone occurred a few times. The rearrangement uses TRBV4-3 and TRBJ2-6; 8 bases align to TRBD1. Germline V gene lookup returns CDR1 LGHNA and CDR2 YSLEER. V lost 1 base to trimming and J lost 4 bases; unmatched junction nucleotides: 3. The CDR3 contains 16 residues. CDR3 nucleotide sequence: TGCGCCAGCAGCCAAGGACAGGGGACCGGGGCCAACGTCCTGACTTTC. Residues: CASSQGQGTGANVLTF.

J is TRBJ1-1 and V is TRBV7-2; 11 bases agree with TRBD1. Germline V gene data show CDR1 as SGHTA and CDR2 as FQGNSA. This CDR3 has 16 residues. V was clipped by 4 bases and J by 6 bases; unmatched bases: 10. As DNA, the CDR3 is TGTGCCAGCAGCTCTTGGACAGGGGGCGAGGGGGCTGAAGCTTTCTTT. It yields the protein CASSSWTGGEGAEAFF.

V gene TRBV5-1 combines with J gene TRBJ2-1; tentatively, D is TRBD2 (5 bases). V shed 1 base and J shed 3 bases, with 5 bases lying between them. Germline loops: CDR1 SGHRS, CDR2 YFSETQ. CDR3 length: 13 residues. The CDR3 protein is CASSLTSYNEQFF. The CDR3 coding sequence is TGCGCCAGCAGCTTGACTAGCTACAATGAGCAGTTCTTC.

This rearrangement joins TRBV7-2 to TRBJ1-6; TRBD1 is a possible D gene (5 bases). With 7 bases removed from V and 14 bases from J, the gap between germline ends came to 24 bases. The CDR3 has 15 residues. The V gene's germline CDR1 is SGHTA and CDR2 FQGNSA. CDR3 DNA sequence: TGTGCCAGCACCAACTTACCAGGGTCCGGAGCAACCCTCCACTTT. It codes for CASTNLPGSGATLHF.

Comment on this clone: At the DNA level, this CDR3 is encoded by other sequences in the same sample as well. The rearrangement joins TRBV7-2 to TRBJ2-5; D gene ambiguous. The CDR3 is 11 residues long. Germline lookup yields CDR1 SGHTA and CDR2 FQGNSA. V was trimmed by 5 bases and J by 2 bases, leaving 3 bases between them. CDR3 amino acids: CASSPQETQYF. The CDR3 DNA is TGTGCCAGCAGCCCTCAAGAGACCCAGTACTTC.

The chain carries TRBV5-1 and TRBJ2-1; 10 bases fit TRBD2. The CDR3 extends over 14 amino acids. Trimming at V came to 8 bases and at J to 6 bases, leaving 8 bases not matched to a gene. Looked up from germline, CDR1 is SGHRS and CDR2 is YFSETQ. CDR3 in amino acids: CASRGTSEANEQFF. The CDR3 region has the DNA TGCGCCAGTCGAGGGACTAGCGAGGCCAATGAGCAGTTCTTC.

The chain employs TRBV5-4 and TRBJ2-5; D might be TRBD1 (6 bases). The V and J ends lost 0 bases and 1 base respectively, with 13 bases between them. The germline V gene has CDR1 SGHNT and CDR2 YYREEE (reference sequence). The CDR3 has 16 residues. The CDR3 protein is CASSLASRGSQETQYF. CDR3 sequence (DNA): TGTGCCAGCAGCTTGGCCTCGAGGGGGAGCCAAGAGACCCAGTACTTC. Variable domain in full (rest from reference TRBV5-4 and TRBJ2-5): ETGVTQSPTHLIKTRGQQVTLRCSSQSGHNTVSWYQQALGQGPQFIFQYYREEENGRGNFPPRFSGLQFPNYSSELNVNALELDDSALYLCASSLASRGSQETQYFGPGTRLLVL.

The chain uses TRBV7-6 and TRBJ1-6, with D perhaps matching TRBD1 (5 bases). The germline V gene encodes CDR1 SGHVS and CDR2 FNYEAQ. The CDR3 is 17 amino acids. Trimming cost V 3 bases and J 0 bases, with 12 bases left between them. CDR3 in DNA: TGTGCCAGCAGCTTTTGGGGGGTAAGCTCCTATAATTCACCCCTCCACTTT. Translation gives CASSFWGVSSYNSPLHF.

The chain combines TRBV6-6 with TRBJ2-2; 7 bases line up with TRBD1. Germline-derived CDR1 and CDR2 are MNHNY and SVGAGI (reference sequence). The CDR3 runs 15 residues. V trimming: 5 bases; J trimming: 4 bases; junction bases outside the gene matches: 7. CDR3 protein: CASSGTGVFTGELFF. The CDR3 DNA reads as TGTGCCAGCAGTGGAACAGGGGTTTTCACCGGGGAGCTGTTTTTT.

This clone was picked up one time. The chain has TRBV5-4 and TRBJ2-2, with 8 bases identical to TRBD1. Germline lookup yields CDR1 SGHNT and CDR2 YYREEE (reference sequence). There are 16 residues in the CDR3. J was trimmed by 1 base and V by 4 bases; bases with no gene match: 6. The CDR3 nucleotides read TGTGCCAGCAGCACCCGGGGACAGGAGAACACCGGGGAGCTGTTTTTT. This codes for CASSTRGQENTGELFF.

V usage is TRBV10-3 and J usage is TRBJ1-2, with a possible D match to TRBD1 (6 bases). CDR1 is ENHRY and CDR2 is SYGVKD in the germline V gene. The CDR3 loop spans 15 amino acids. Deletions cut 2 bases from V and 5 bases from J, with 15 bases between. CDR3 region: CAISETIQGVYGYTF. Here the CDR3 DNA reads TGTGCCATCAGTGAGACCATACAGGGAGTATATGGCTACACCTTC.

This clone was seen a handful of times. The chain recombines TRBV6-6 with TRBJ1-1; 10 nucleotides line up with TRBD1. The CDR3 sequence is 15 residues long. Losses at the gene ends were 10 bases for V and 3 bases for J; bases not matched to a gene: 11. Per the germline V gene, CDR1 is MNHNY and CDR2 is SVGAGI (reference sequence). The CDR3 DNA is TGTGCCACCACGAACCGACAGGGGGCGCACACTGAAGCTTTCTTT. As protein: CATTNRQGAHTEAFF.